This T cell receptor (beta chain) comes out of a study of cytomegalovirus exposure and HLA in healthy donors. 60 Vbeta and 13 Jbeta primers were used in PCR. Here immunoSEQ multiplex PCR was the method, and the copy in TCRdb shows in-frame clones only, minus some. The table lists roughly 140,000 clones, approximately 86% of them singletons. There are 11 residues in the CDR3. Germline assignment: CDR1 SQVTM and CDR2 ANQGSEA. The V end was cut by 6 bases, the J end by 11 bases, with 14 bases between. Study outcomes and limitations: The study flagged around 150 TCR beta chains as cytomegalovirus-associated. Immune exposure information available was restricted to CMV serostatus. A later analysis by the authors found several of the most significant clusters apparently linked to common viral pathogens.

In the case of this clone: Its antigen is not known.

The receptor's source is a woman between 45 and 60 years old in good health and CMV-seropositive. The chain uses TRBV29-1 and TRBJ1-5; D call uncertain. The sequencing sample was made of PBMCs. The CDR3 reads CSVEDGRSQHF. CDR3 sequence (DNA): TGCAGCGTAGAGGACGGGAGGTCCCAGCATTTT.